This is a list of T cell receptor beta chains from one sample in a study of blood T cell repertoires in COVID-19. Libraries were prepared by immunoSEQ multiplex PCR; TCRdb keeps only in-frame clonotypes and omits some of them. The table lists some 70,000 clones, roughly three quarters of them singletons. Sequenced material: peripheral blood. These TCRs come from an older woman with acute or convalescent COVID-19. CDR3s include the opening cysteine and the closing phenylalanine or tryptophan. A D gene is named only where the DNA matches it firmly. A clone size is listed for some rows: how often the clone was seen (once, few, many), or a class if it is expanded.

V gene	clone size	D gene	J gene	CDR3 DNA	CDR3 protein
TRBV4-3	-	-	TRBJ2-1	TGCGCCAGCAGCCAACCCGCCTCTGGAGGCAATGAGCAGTTCTTC	CASSQPASGGNEQFF
TRBV13	-	-	TRBJ2-2	TGTGCCAGCAGCGGCTGGGGAGAAAACACCGGGGAGCTGTTTTTT	CASSGWGENTGELFF
TRBV28	-	TRBD1	TRBJ1-1	TGTGCCAGCAGCCCTGGTGCGGCAGGGGGCTATCTGAACACTGAAGCTTTCTTT	CASSPGAAGGYLNTEAFF
TRBV4-3	-	-	TRBJ1-2	TGCGCCAGCAGCCAAGATTTGGAGGGGCTAAGGGGCTACACCTTC	CASSQDLEGLRGYTF
TRBV2	-	-	TRBJ1-1	TGTGCCAGCAGCTCGAACACTGAAGCTTTCTTT	CASSSNTEAFF
TRBV5-1	-	TRBD1	TRBJ2-7	TGCGCCAGCAGCCTCGCGGGGACAGGGGTCGAGCAGTACTTC	CASSLAGTGVEQYF
TRBV18	-	-	TRBJ2-3	TGTGCCAGCTCACCACTGATCGATAGAAGTGCAACGCAGTATTTT	CASSPLIDRSATQYF
TRBV5-1	-	TRBD1	TRBJ1-3	TGCGCCAGCAGCATAGGGACAGCGGGCGGAAACACCATATATTTT	CASSIGTAGGNTIYF
TRBV7-9	-	-	TRBJ2-1	TGTGCCAGCAGCTTAGCTTCCCCCAGGGCCAATGAGCAGTTCTTC	CASSLASPRANEQFF
TRBV19	few	TRBD1	TRBJ1-5	TGTGCCAGTAGTAGAAGACAGGGTCAAACCATAACTCTCCCCCAGCATTTT	CASSRRQGQTITLPQHF
TRBV3-1/TRBV3-2	-	-	TRBJ1-4	TGTGCCAGCAGCCAAGGAGGGGGTGAAAAACTGTTTTTT	CASSQGGGEKLFF
TRBV7-2	-	-	TRBJ2-5	TGTGCCAGCAGCCTACAAGAGACCCAGTACTTC	CASSLQETQYF
TRBV18	-	-	TRBJ1-1	TGTGCCAGCTCAACTTGGACTGAGAACACTGAAGCTTTCTTT	CASSTWTENTEAFF
TRBV6-4	-	-	TRBJ2-6	TGTGCCAGCAGTGACGAGGGACTTGGGGCCAACGTCCTGACTTTC	CASSDEGLGANVLTF
TRBV7-2	-	-	TRBJ2-2	TGTGCCAGCAGCTTAGTCGGCGGAAACACCGGGGAGCTGTTTTTT	CASSLVGGNTGELFF
TRBV11-2	-	-	TRBJ2-7	TGTGCCAGCAGCCAGATATATGACTACGAGCAGTACTTC	CASSQIYDYEQYF
TRBV7-9	-	TRBD1	TRBJ1-1	TGTGCCAGCAGCCCTCGACCGACAGGGCGAAACACTGAAGCTTTCTTT	CASSPRPTGRNTEAFF
TRBV2	-	TRBD1	TRBJ2-2	TGTGCCAGCAGTCTGGGGGGGACAGGGGGTGCCACCGGGGAGCTGTTTTTT	CASSLGGTGGATGELFF
TRBV28	once	-	TRBJ1-3	TGTGCCAGCAGTCTACCGACCCACAGCGGATCTGGAAACACCATATATTTT	CASSLPTHSGSGNTIYF
TRBV9	few	TRBD1	TRBJ1-4	TGTGCCAGCAGCACACAGACAGGGACTGCTAATGAAAAACTGTTTTTT	CASSTQTGTANEKLFF
TRBV7-2	-	-	TRBJ1-1	TGTGCCAGCAGCTTACCAGGGGCGGTTCGCGGAGCTTTCTTT	CASSLPGAVRGAFF
TRBV2	-	TRBD1	TRBJ2-3	TGTGCCAGCAGCGATGTGGGACAGAGCACAGATACGCAGTATTTT	CASSDVGQSTDTQYF
TRBV6-2/TRBV6-3	few	-	TRBJ1-5	TGTGCCAGCAGTAGAGCCGGGACTGAGGTTTATAGCAATCAGCCCCAGCATTTT	CASSRAGTEVYSNQPQHF
TRBV9	-	-	TRBJ1-2	TGTGCCAGCGGATTAGGACAGAACAACTATGGCTACACCTTC	CASGLGQNNYGYTF
TRBV7-9	-	TRBD1	TRBJ1-1	TGTGCCAGCAGCTTCACAGGGGGGCACACTGAAGCTTTCTTT	CASSFTGGHTEAFF
TRBV5-1	-	-	TRBJ1-1	TGCGCCAGCAGCTTGGGTCCCACAATATCGAACACTGAAGCTTTCTTT	CASSLGPTISNTEAFF
TRBV7-6	-	TRBD2	TRBJ2-1	TGTGCCAGCAGCTTAGTAGGCGGGGGGGCGAATGAGCAGTTCTTC	CASSLVGGGANEQFF
TRBV28	-	TRBD1	TRBJ1-4	TGTGCCAGCAGTTTAAGGACAGGGCCTAATGAAAAACTGTTTTTT	CASSLRTGPNEKLFF
TRBV27	-	-	TRBJ1-1	TGTGCCAGCAGTCAGGGCACTGAAGCTTTCTTT	CASSQGTEAFF
TRBV27	-	TRBD2	TRBJ2-7	TGTGCCAGCACCCGGGGGGGAGACGAGCAGTACTTC	CASTRGGDEQYF
TRBV5-4	-	TRBD2	TRBJ2-2	TGTGCCAGCAGCCCGGGACTACTCGCGAACACCGGGGAGCTGTTTTTT	CASSPGLLANTGELFF
TRBV11-2	-	TRBD2	TRBJ2-3	TGTGCCAGCAGCCCCCTGGGTAGCGGGGGCCTGAACACAGATACGCAGTATTTT	CASSPLGSGGLNTDTQYF
TRBV9	-	TRBD1	TRBJ1-6	TGTGCCAGCAGCGCGGGACAGGTTAATTCACCCCTCCACTTT	CASSAGQVNSPLHF
TRBV6-1	once	TRBD2	TRBJ2-7	TGTGCCAGCAGTGAGGTAGCGGGCCCCTTCGAGCAGTACTTC	CASSEVAGPFEQYF
TRBV5-4	-	-	TRBJ1-2	TGTGCCAGCAGCTTGGAGGGGTCAGGGGCAAACTATGGCTACACCTTC	CASSLEGSGANYGYTF
TRBV19	-	-	TRBJ2-1	TGTGCCAGTAGTATAGCCCCCAGTTCCTACAATGAGCAGTTCTTC	CASSIAPSSYNEQFF
TRBV19	-	-	TRBJ1-1	TGTGCCAGTAGTATCGGGAACAGGGCGTCGACTGAAGCTTTCTTT	CASSIGNRASTEAFF
TRBV5-1	few	TRBD1	TRBJ2-7	TGCGCCAGCAGCTTGACAGGGGCCGTGGGGGAACACGAGCAGTACTTC	CASSLTGAVGEHEQYF
TRBV18	-	-	TRBJ1-5	TGTGCCAGCTCCACTTCCGGGTCGCGTCAGCCCCAGCATTTT	CASSTSGSRQPQHF
TRBV20-1	-	-	TRBJ2-2	TGCAGTGCTAGACAGGGGGGGCTGTTTTTT	CSARQGGLFF
TRBV11-2	few	-	TRBJ2-3	TGTGCCAGCAGCCCTGGCAAGGATACGCAGTATTTT	CASSPGKDTQYF
TRBV28	-	-	TRBJ1-2	TGTGCCAGCAGTGGGAGGGGCGTGTACTATGGCTACACCTTC	CASSGRGVYYGYTF
TRBV15	-	-	TRBJ2-3	TGTGCCACCAGCGCACCAGCGGCAGATACGCAGTATTTT	CATSAPAADTQYF
TRBV27	-	TRBD1	TRBJ2-5	TGTGCCAGCAGTTCCCTGACAGGGCTCAACCGACAAGAGACCCAGTACTTC	CASSSLTGLNRQETQYF
TRBV4-1	-	-	TRBJ2-3	TGCGCCAGCAGCCAAGATCCTAGCACAGATACGCAGTATTTT	CASSQDPSTDTQYF
TRBV5-1	-	-	TRBJ2-5	TGCGCCAGCAGCTTGGGCCGGGGGACAGAGACCCAGTACTTC	CASSLGRGTETQYF